This T cell receptor (beta chain) was observed in a study of tumor-infiltrating lymphocytes in primary liver carcinoma. Study-wide results and limits: Pairs of tumor regions overlapped more than tumor-adjacent and tumor-blood pairs did.

Unsorted whole blood supplied the RNA, and germline DNA was extracted too. Patients carried chronic HBV infection without prior treatment. The CDR3 has 16 amino acids. The junction had 7 bases not matched to a gene; V was cut back by 5 bases and J by 0 bases. Germline-derived CDR1 and CDR2 are MNHEY and SVGEGT. On this clonotype: The antigen is unknown.

A constant-region primer served to make TCR beta cDNA from about 490 ng total RNA. It was through three nested multiplex PCR rounds of slightly modified ARM-PCR that TCR beta libraries arose. TRBV1-TRBV30 forward primers paired with a C-beta reverse primer drove the first two PCR rounds, approximately 11 cycles each. TCRdb recomputed calls from the multiplex PCR reads with MiXCR, one row per CDR3 protein. The sample yields hundreds of thousands of distinct CDR3 sequences, more than 55% seen once. J is TRBJ2-5 and V is TRBV6-2 or TRBV6-3; 9 positions agree with TRBD2. Sequenced sample: peripheral blood. The TCR originated in a woman in her 30s with primary liver carcinoma and hepatitis B virus infection. CDR3 region: CASSAGLASNQETQYF. DNA for the CDR3: TGTGCCAGCAGTGCCGGACTAGCGTCTAACCAAGAGACCCAGTACTTC.